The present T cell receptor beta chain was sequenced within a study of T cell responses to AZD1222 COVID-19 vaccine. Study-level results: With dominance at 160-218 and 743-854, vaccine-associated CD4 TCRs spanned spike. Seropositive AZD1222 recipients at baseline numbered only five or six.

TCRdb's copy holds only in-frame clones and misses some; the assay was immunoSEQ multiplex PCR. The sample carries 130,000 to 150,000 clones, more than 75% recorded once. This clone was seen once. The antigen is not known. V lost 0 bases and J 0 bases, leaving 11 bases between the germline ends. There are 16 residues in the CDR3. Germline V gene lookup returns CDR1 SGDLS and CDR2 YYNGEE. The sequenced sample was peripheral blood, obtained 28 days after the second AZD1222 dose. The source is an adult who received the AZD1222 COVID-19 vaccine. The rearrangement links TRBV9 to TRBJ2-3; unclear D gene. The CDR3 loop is CASSVDIAASTDTQYF. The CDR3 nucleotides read TGTGCCAGCAGCGTAGACATAGCAGCCAGCACAGATACGCAGTATTTT. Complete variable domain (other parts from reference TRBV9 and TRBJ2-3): DSGVTQTPKHLITATGQRVTLRCSPRSGDLSVYWYQQSLDQGLQFLIQYYNGEERAKGNILERFSAQQFPDLHSELNLSSLELGDSALYFCASSVDIAASTDTQYFGPGTRLTVL.